This TCR beta chain was captured by sequencing in a study of human T cells and chemical hapten exposure. Study-level background: TCR yield per sample varied, mainly due to pooled library volumes. General study results and limits: TCRs at high frequency, those above 1 in 1000, did not change with DPC sensitization.

Separate cDNA molecules received unique molecular identifiers, which the library attached to them. In the original analysis: Samples had a median of 95,638 TCRs, ranging roughly 20,000 to 690,600. TCRdb reanalysed the RACE reads using MiXCR and keeps one entry per CDR3 protein. V and J calls and clone size were set by TCRdb, not the authors. The repertoire holds roughly 30,000 distinct CDR3 sequences, with 6.5% to 9% as singletons. Time point described: healthy volunteer bleed at 2 weeks. Researchers extracted total RNA from unfractionated whole blood. The ends lost 1 base at V and 4 bases at J; junction bases unmatched: 10. Germline V gene lookup returns CDR1 SGHTA and CDR2 FQGNSA. This CDR3 comprises 17 residues. This clonotype was counted many times. Its target is unknown.

The clonotype comes from a human donor in good health. Some clones in this sample may be carry-over from other donors' samples. Sequenced material: whole blood. The chain carries TRBV7-2 and TRBJ2-4; 7 positions match TRBD1. CDR3 sequence reads: CASSLEGTGARKNIQYF. The CDR3 nucleotides are TGTGCCAGCAGCTTAGAGGGCACAGGGGCCAGAAAAAACATTCAGTACTTC. The variable domain in full, completed from reference TRBV7-2 and TRBJ2-4, reads GAGVSQSPSNKVTEKGKDVELRCDPISGHTALYWYRQSLGQGLEFLIYFQGNSAPDKSGLPSDRFSAERTGGSVSTLTIQRTQQEDSAVYLCASSLEGTGARKNIQYFGAGTRLSVL.